This TCR beta chain stems from a study of T cell repertoires in cytomegalovirus infection. Study at large: Recently described HLA-C-restricted plus well-studied HLA-B-restricted CMV epitopes were used. Both CMV infection and a matching HLA type were indicated by public TCR beta signatures.

The CDR3 sequence is 16 residues long. The ends lost 0 bases at V and 2 bases at J; junction bases unmatched: 4. The germline V gene has CDR1 SEHNR and CDR2 FQNEAQ (reference sequence). MiXCR, run by TCRdb on the reads, gives a single entry per CDR3 protein. This sample has about 890,000 distinct CDR3 sequences, with roughly 31% found just once. General observations from the study: Public TCR beta family frequency separated CMV-and-HLA carriers, including in an independent cohort. The ex vivo response was dominated by HLA-C-restricted CMV-specific TCR beta clonotypes.

This clonotype has more than one count but fewer than ten. Its matching antigen is unknown. The clonotype originates from a human donor in good health (CMV status not recorded). Some clones in this sample may be carry-over from other donors' samples. The rearrangement joins TRBV7-9 to TRBJ1-2; 9 bases map to TRBD1. Source: cultured CD8+ T cells from PBMCs, taken from culture after CMV antigen stimulation. For the CDR3, the DNA is TGTGCCAGCAGCTTAGCTTCTACAGGGGGCAACTATGGCTACACCTTC. This sequence encodes CASSLASTGGNYGYTF. Filled out from reference TRBV7-9 and TRBJ1-2, the complete variable domain reads DTGVSQNPRHKITKRGQNVTFRCDPISEHNRLYWYRQTLGQGPEFLTYFQNEAQLEKSRLLSDRFSAERPKGSFSTLEIQRTEQGDSAMYLCASSLASTGGNYGYTFGSGTRLTVV.